The entry below describes one T cell receptor beta chain. Antigen specificity is unknown. V was clipped by 4 bases and J by 2 bases; unmatched bases: 4. There are 14 residues in the CDR3. Looked up from germline, CDR1 is SGHRS and CDR2 is YFSETQ. Expressed TCRB transcripts were sequenced after all isolated RNA was converted to cDNA. Produced via immunoSEQ multiplex PCR; TCRdb's table is partial and in-frame only. This sample has about 270,000 clones, with 13% to 15% found just once. The sample belongs to a study of beta chain features in type 1 diabetes. Study conclusions and caveats: Reduced insertions and increased deletions marked VDJ junctions in type 1 diabetes patients. Using cDNA template may skew counts toward highly expressing activated cells.

J is TRBJ1-1 and V is TRBV5-1; 8 bases match TRBD1. The sample comprised naive CD4+ T cells from blood. This clonotype was obtained from a woman in her forties in good health. The CDR3 here is CASSLQGANTEAFF. The DNA of the CDR3 is TGCGCCAGCAGCCTCCAGGGGGCTAACACTGAAGCTTTCTTT.